One sample yielded the 29 T cell receptor beta chains listed below, sequenced in a study of blood T cell repertoires in COVID-19. Libraries were prepared by immunoSEQ multiplex PCR; TCRdb keeps only in-frame clonotypes and omits some of them. Of 250,000 or so clones in the sample, 86% are singletons; the top ten hold around 2.1%. The specimen sequenced was PBMCs or T cells enriched from blood (not recorded which). These receptors originate from a woman between 45 and 60 years old who had recovered from COVID-19.

This chain connects TRBV5-5 to TRBJ1-1; D unclear. Between the trimmed V and J ends, which lost 3 bases and 0 bases, there was a span of 15 bases. CDR3 length: 16 residues. Per the germline V gene, CDR1 is SGHKS and CDR2 is YYEKEE (reference sequence). Written as DNA, the CDR3 is TGTGCCAGCAGCTACGACCGGGTCACGATGAACACTGAAGCTTTCTTT. Its protein is CASSYDRVTMNTEAFF.

This clone has just a few counts. The gene calls are TRBV9 and TRBJ2-7; 9 nucleotides match TRBD2. The CDR3 extends over 15 amino acids. CDR1 and CDR2 (germline): SGDLS, YYNGEE. The V segment lost 0 bases and the J segment 7 bases; nucleotides outside the gene matches: 8. For the CDR3, the DNA is TGTGCCAGCAGCGTAGGCGGGGGGGCCTCTATGGAGCAGTACTTC. Residues: CASSVGGGASMEQYF.

This chain joins TRBV6-5 and TRBJ1-4, with D tentatively TRBD1 (6 bases). The CDR3 contains 16 residues. The V gene lost 4 bases and the J gene lost 7 bases, with 19 bases spanning the gap. In germline, CDR1 is MNHEY, CDR2 SVGAGI. For the CDR3, the DNA is TGTGCCAGCAGTTCCCCCCCCCGGGGGGGCGGTGAAAAACTGTTTTTT. Amino acids: CASSSPPRGGGEKLFF.

J is TRBJ1-6 and V is TRBV2, with D unresolved. V shed 6 bases and J shed 7 bases, with 10 bases lying between them. The CDR3 extends over 13 amino acids. Per germline, CDR1 SNHLY and CDR2 FYNNEI. Here the CDR3 reads CASRATANSPLHF. For the CDR3, the DNA is TGTGCCAGCAGAGCGACTGCGAATTCACCCCTCCACTTT. Supplemented by reference TRBV2 and TRBJ1-6, the full variable domain reads EPEVTQTPSHQVTQMGQEVILRCVPISNHLYFYWYRQILGQKVEFLVSFYNNEISEKSEIFDDQFSVERPDGSNFTLKIRSTKLEDSAMYFCASRATANSPLHFGNGTRLTVT.

In regard to this clone: Relative to the germline gene, one junction end is altered; a read error may explain this. The chain carries TRBV7-7 and TRBJ2-7; TRBD1 is a possible D gene (6 bases). CDR1 is SSHAT, CDR2 FNYEAQ, per germline (reference sequence). The CDR3 is 14 residues long. The CDR3, as DNA: TGTGCTAGCAGCCCCCAACAGGGAAGTGACGAGCAGTACTTC. It encodes CASSPQQGSDEQYF.

The chain combines TRBV28 with TRBJ2-7, with TRBD2 matching 8 bases. The J segment lost 3 bases and the V segment lost 3 bases, leaving 10 bases of the junction unmatched. The CDR3 runs to 16 residues. Germline V lookup: CDR1 MDHEN, CDR2 SYDVKM. The CDR3 nucleotides read TGTGCCAGCAGTTTTCTTTCGAAGCGGGAGTTCTACGAGCAGTACTTC. Protein: CASSFLSKREFYEQYF.

This sequence joins TRBV6-5 and TRBJ1-4, with 7 positions matching TRBD1. J gave up 7 bases and V 6 bases, and 8 bases lay outside the gene matches. The CDR3 has 14 residues. Germline CDR1 reads MNHEY; CDR2 reads SVGAGI. The DNA of the CDR3 is TGTGCCAGCAGGGCGACAGGGCAGGGTGAAAAACTGTTTTTT. Translation gives CASRATGQGEKLFF.

This clone was detected only once. The chain carries TRBV7-3 and TRBJ2-1; D is unresolved. CDR1 SGHTA and CDR2 FQGTGA come from the germline V gene. Trimming stripped 0 bases from V and 7 bases from J, with 7 bases between. There are 13 residues in the CDR3. The CDR3 nucleotides read TGTGCCAGCAGCTTAACGGCAGCGAATGAGCAGTTCTTC. This translates into CASSLTAANEQFF.

The V and J genes are TRBV13 and TRBJ2-7; 7 bases match TRBD1. The CDR3 covers 15 residues. CDR1 and CDR2 (germline): PRHDT, FYEKMQ (reference sequence). V shed 4 bases and J 2 bases; nucleotides not matched to a gene: 8. The CDR3, as DNA: TGTGCCAGCAGCTCAACGGGACAGCACACCTACGAGCAGTACTTC. It translates to CASSSTGQHTYEQYF.

The rearrangement joins TRBV15 to TRBJ2-3; 7 nucleotides line up with TRBD2. Germline V gives CDR1 LNHNV, CDR2 YYDKDF (reference sequence). V trimming: 0 bases; J trimming: 9 bases; junction bases outside the gene matches: 6. The CDR3 spans 14 residues. The CDR3 here is CATSRDRSGTTQYF. DNA for the CDR3: TGTGCCACCAGCAGAGATAGAAGCGGGACGACGCAGTATTTT.

J is TRBJ2-7 and V is TRBV7-2; the D gene is possibly TRBD2 (6 bases). V was shortened by 4 bases and J by 3 bases, with 16 bases between the two germline ends. Germline CDR1 is SGHTA and CDR2 is FQGNSA. CDR3 size: 15 residues. In DNA form, the CDR3 reads TGTGCCAGCAGCTCGAGTCAGGTCGGGGGCTACGAGCAGTACTTC. Protein: CASSSSQVGGYEQYF. The full variable domain, rest sourced from reference TRBV7-2 and TRBJ2-7, is GAGVSQSPSNKVTEKGKDVELRCDPISGHTALYWYRQSLGQGLEFLIYFQGNSAPDKSGLPSDRFSAERTGGSVSTLTIQRTQQEDSAVYLCASSSSQVGGYEQYFGPGTRLTVT.

This rearrangement joins TRBV27 to TRBJ1-5; D unclear. V lost 6 bases to trimming and J lost 6 bases, with 9 bases between them. The CDR3 is 12 amino acids. The germline gives CDR1 MNHEY, CDR2 SMNVEV (reference sequence). In nucleotides, the CDR3 is TGTGCCAGCAGCCTCCGGGGTCAGCCCCAGCATTTT. This gives the protein CASSLRGQPQHF.

The rearrangement uses TRBV10-3 and TRBJ2-3; TRBD2 aligns across 8 bases. Per germline, CDR1 ENHRY and CDR2 SYGVKD. The length of the CDR3 is 16 residues. Unmatched junction bases numbered 9, after V lost 5 bases and J lost 2 bases. As DNA, the CDR3 is TGTGCCATCAGTCCGGGAAGACTAGCGACCACAGATACGCAGTATTTT. Translated, it gives CAISPGRLATTDTQYF.

A few counts support this clone. The chain is built from TRBV19 and TRBJ2-1; 13 nucleotides align to TRBD2. CDR1 is LNHDA and CDR2 is SQIVND in the germline V gene (reference sequence). The CDR3 consists of 16 residues. Losses at the gene ends were 5 bases for V and 4 bases for J; bases not matched to a gene: 5. The CDR3: CASSRTSGSTYNEQFF. In DNA form, the CDR3 reads TGTGCCAGTAGTCGGACTAGCGGGAGTACTTACAATGAGCAGTTCTTC.

The rearrangement joins TRBV10-3 to TRBJ2-1; TRBD2 aligns across 13 bases. Per germline, CDR1 ENHRY and CDR2 SYGVKD. V lost 4 bases, J lost 6 bases, and 6 bases stayed unmatched. There are 16 residues in the CDR3. The CDR3 loop is CAISGGTSGRVNEQFF. The CDR3 nucleotides read TGTGCCATCAGTGGTGGTACTAGCGGGAGGGTCAATGAGCAGTTCTTC.

The V gene is TRBV3-1 (or the pseudogene TRBV3-2), the J gene TRBJ2-7; D call uncertain. Germline V gene lookup returns CDR1 LGHDT and CDR2 YNNKEL (reference sequence). The CDR3 has 14 amino acids. V was trimmed by 3 bases and J by 3 bases, leaving 12 bases between them. The DNA of the CDR3 is TGTGCCAGCAGCCACGTACTGCGGTACTACGAGCAGTACTTC. This sequence encodes CASSHVLRYYEQYF.

The CDR3 loop is CASSQGLAQETQYF. The CDR3 DNA reads as TGTGCCAGCAGCCAGGGACTAGCCCAAGAGACCCAGTACTTC. V gene TRBV7-2 combines with J gene TRBJ2-5; TRBD2 matches at 9 bases. Unmatched junction bases numbered 2, after V lost 5 bases and J lost 1 base. This CDR3 is 14 amino acids long. CDR1 and CDR2 (germline): SGHTA, FQGNSA.

J is TRBJ1-1 and V is TRBV4-1; 11 bases match TRBD1. After removal of 0 bases from V and 5 bases from J, the junction contained 17 bases not matched to a gene. The CDR3 is made up of 20 amino acids. The germline V gene encodes CDR1 MGHRA and CDR2 YSYEKL. The CDR3 DNA reads TGCGCCAGCAGCCAAGATTTTTGGGGACAGGGGGTGAGCCCTGTAACTGAAGCTTTCTTT. Protein product: CASSQDFWGQGVSPVTEAFF.

This chain connects TRBV4-1 to TRBJ2-3, with TRBD2 identical over 7 bases. The V and J ends lost 1 base and 4 bases, in that order; junction bases with no gene match: 8. Germline CDR1 MGHRA, CDR2 YSYEKL. The CDR3 covers 16 residues. The CDR3 region is CASSQVVRESSDTQYF. The DNA for the CDR3 is TGCGCCAGCAGCCAAGTGGTGCGGGAGTCCTCAGATACGCAGTATTTT.

CDR3 nucleotide sequence: TGTGCCAGCAGCTGGGACTCCCAGACTAACTATGGCTACACCTTC. Translation: CASSWDSQTNYGYTF. The chain carries TRBV7-2 and TRBJ1-2, with D perhaps matching TRBD1 (5 bases). CDR3 length: 15 residues. Trimming removed 4 bases from V and 0 bases from J, with 12 bases in between. Germline V lookup: CDR1 SGHTA, CDR2 FQGNSA.

The chain uses TRBV14 and TRBJ2-3; D may be TRBD1 (8 bases). The V end was cut by 4 bases, the J end by 3 bases, with 14 bases between. The CDR3 covers 15 residues. Germline-derived CDR1 and CDR2 are SGHDN and FVKESK. CDR3 sequence reads: CASSLTGGGTDTQYF. The CDR3 DNA follows: TGTGCCAGCAGCCTTACAGGGGGGGGAACAGATACGCAGTATTTT. The whole variable domain, filled in from reference TRBV14 and TRBJ2-3, reads EAGVTQFPSHSVIEKGQTVTLRCDPISGHDNLYWYRRVMGKEIKFLLHFVKESKQDESGMPNNRFLAERTGGTYSTLKVQPAELEDSGVYFCASSLTGGGTDTQYFGPGTRLTVL.

A few counts support this clone. The chain is built from TRBV28 and TRBJ2-1, with TRBD1 identical over 9 bases. The CDR3 extends over 17 amino acids. Looked up from germline, CDR1 is MDHEN and CDR2 is SYDVKM. Unmatched junction bases numbered 16, after V lost 6 bases and J lost 7 bases. The CDR3 region has the DNA TGTGCCAGCAGCCCTTATCGACAGGGGGGATTTGGGAATGAGCAGTTCTTC. It encodes CASSPYRQGGFGNEQFF.

The chain combines TRBV7-9 with TRBJ2-7, with a possible D match to TRBD1 (6 bases). V was shortened by 3 bases and J by 4 bases, with 13 bases between the two germline ends. There are 14 residues in the CDR3. Per the germline V gene, CDR1 is SEHNR and CDR2 is FQNEAQ (reference sequence). CDR3 in DNA: TGTGCCAGCAGCTTCACAGGGTTTAGGTACGAGCAGTACTTC. Residues: CASSFTGFRYEQYF.

This clone was seen once. V gene TRBV5-3 combines with J gene TRBJ2-3, with a weak D call TRBD2 (6 bases). TRBV5-3 counts as an open reading frame of uncertain function. Trimming left V 4 bases short and J 2 bases short, with 17 bases between. The CDR3 spans 16 residues. CDR3 coding DNA: TGTGCCAGAAGCCCGGAGGGCCAAGTGAACACAGATACGCAGTATTTT. Its translation: CARSPEGQVNTDTQYF.

This clone was counted between two and nine times. J is TRBJ1-5 and V is TRBV4-1; TRBD1 matches at 7 bases. Trimming at V came to 4 bases and at J to 1 base, leaving 1 base not matched to a gene. There are 14 residues in the CDR3. CDR1 MGHRA and CDR2 YSYEKL come from the germline V gene. This CDR3 reads CASSPTGSNQPQHF. In DNA form, the CDR3 reads TGCGCCAGCAGCCCGACAGGGAGCAATCAGCCCCAGCATTTT.

The V gene is TRBV5-4, the J gene TRBJ1-1; 11 bases are shared with TRBD1. The germline gives CDR1 SGHNT, CDR2 YYREEE (reference sequence). The CDR3 is 16 amino acids. J was trimmed by 4 bases and V by 5 bases; bases with no gene match: 10. The CDR3 loop reads CASRNGQGARGTEAFF. For the CDR3, the DNA is TGTGCCAGCAGAAACGGACAGGGGGCGCGGGGCACTGAAGCTTTCTTT.

V gene TRBV5-6 combines with J gene TRBJ1-3; D not certain. Germline V lookup: CDR1 SGHDT, CDR2 YYEEEE. CDR3 length equals 16 residues. Trimming pared 1 base from V and 0 bases from J, leaving 11 bases between. The CDR3 DNA reads as TGTGCCAGCAGCTTGCTCTCATCCAGCTCTGGAAACACCATATATTTT. It specifies CASSLLSSSSGNTIYF.

CDR3: CASSLGTGTGVDEQFF. CDR3 DNA: TGTGCCAGCAGCTTGGGCACCGGGACAGGGGTCGATGAGCAGTTCTTC. V and J are TRBV5-6 and TRBJ2-1; 10 nucleotides line up with TRBD1. J gave up 8 bases and V 0 bases, and 8 bases lay outside the gene matches. Germline CDR1 is SGHDT and CDR2 is YYEEEE. The CDR3 spans 16 residues.

The rearrangement links TRBV7-2 to TRBJ1-1; D not resolved. Germline loops: CDR1 SGHTA, CDR2 FQGNSA. The CDR3 is 15 residues long. V was pared by 3 bases and J by 2 bases, with 13 bases between. CDR3 DNA sequence: TGTGCCAGCAGCTTTGGTTTGGCGGATAACACTGAAGCTTTCTTT. Encoded protein: CASSFGLADNTEAFF. Full variable domain (remainder filled in from reference TRBV7-2 and TRBJ1-1): GAGVSQSPSNKVTEKGKDVELRCDPISGHTALYWYRQSLGQGLEFLIYFQGNSAPDKSGLPSDRFSAERTGGSVSTLTIQRTQQEDSAVYLCASSFGLADNTEAFFGQGTRLTVV.